A single sample gave rise to the 28 T cell receptor beta chains below, sequenced in a study of patients and donors after allogeneic stem cell transplantation. Using its own MiXCR run on the RT-PCR reads, TCRdb lists one record per CDR3 protein. The table has tens of thousands of distinct CDR3 sequences, around 49% seen once. The source material was blood, either unsorted or a sorted T cell fraction (not recorded which). These receptors were collected from a human donor who was either an allogeneic HSCT recipient or a stem cell or donor lymphocyte infusion donor (not recorded which). It is not recorded whose cells these are; they may come from a transplant donor.

The chain employs TRBV9 and TRBJ2-7, with 10 bases fitting TRBD2. Germline lookup yields CDR1 SGDLS and CDR2 YYNGEE. CDR3 length: 14 residues. Losses at the gene ends were 7 bases for V and 5 bases for J; bases not matched to a gene: 9. The CDR3 nucleotides are TGTGCCAGCGGAGCCGGGACTAGCGTCGACGAGCAGTACTTC. Amino acid sequence: CASGAGTSVDEQYF.

J is TRBJ1-1 and V is TRBV7-9; tentative D call: TRBD1 (5 bases). The ends were cut back, 5 bases at V and 4 bases at J, with 23 bases in the middle. CDR3 length: 17 residues. CDR1 is SEHNR and CDR2 is FQNEAQ in the germline V gene (reference sequence). CDR3 sequence (DNA): TGTGCCAGCAGCGAACGACAAGGGTTTGGGGGAGGCACTGAAGCTTTCTTT. This encodes CASSERQGFGGGTEAFF. Using reference TRBV7-9 and TRBJ1-1 for the parts outside the CDR3, the full variable domain is DTGVSQNPRHKITKRGQNVTFRCDPISEHNRLYWYRQTLGQGPEFLTYFQNEAQLEKSRLLSDRFSAERPKGSFSTLEIQRTEQGDSAMYLCASSERQGFGGGTEAFFGQGTRLTVV.

The rearrangement links TRBV11-2 to TRBJ1-2; D gene unclear. Germline CDR1 and CDR2: SGHAT and FQNNGV. The CDR3 consists of 13 residues. V lost 3 bases to trimming and J lost 8 bases, with 13 bases between them. The CDR3 protein is CASSFTPSAGYTF. CDR3 nucleotides: TGTGCCAGCAGCTTTACGCCCTCTGCCGGCTACACCTTC.

The V and J genes are TRBV6-5 and TRBJ1-2; TRBD1 might be the D (5 bases). The V gene lost 2 bases and the J gene lost 3 bases, with 13 bases spanning the gap. Germline values: CDR1 MNHEY, CDR2 SVGAGI. This CDR3 is built from 15 residues. The CDR3, as DNA: TGTGCCAGCAGTTACATGGAGGGGTCCTACTATGGCTACACCTTC. Translation: CASSYMEGSYYGYTF.

V gene TRBV3-1 combines with J gene TRBJ1-1; no clear D gene. V was clipped by 3 bases and J by 8 bases, with 7 bases between them. Germline CDR1 and CDR2: LGHDT and YNNKEL (reference sequence). The CDR3 spans 11 residues. CDR3 amino acids: CASSHGREAFF. The CDR3, as DNA: TGTGCCAGCAGCCATGGGAGAGAAGCTTTCTTT.

The chain uses TRBV7-2 and TRBJ1-5; D remains unclear. The V end lost 6 bases, the J end lost 8 bases, and 14 bases lay between the germline ends. The CDR3 length is 13 residues. The germline gives CDR1 SGHTA, CDR2 FQGNSA. The CDR3 DNA sequence: TGTGCCAGCAGTCCGCGGCACATGGAGCCCCAGCATTTT. Translating it yields CASSPRHMEPQHF.

A few counts support this clonotype. In DNA form, the CDR3 reads TGTGCCAGCAGCTTAGTTGGACAGCACAATCAGCCCCAGCATTTT. It codes for CASSLVGQHNQPQHF. J is TRBJ1-5 and V is TRBV7-2; TRBD1 might be the D (6 bases). V gave up 1 base and J gave up 3 bases, with 10 bases separating them. The CDR3 has 15 residues. Germline V gene sequence: CDR1 SGHTA, CDR2 FQGNSA.

This clonotype was picked up one time. The V and J genes are TRBV4-2 and TRBJ1-4; D is uncertain. There are 16 residues in the CDR3. Trimming pared 0 bases from V and 3 bases from J, leaving 11 bases between. CDR1 and CDR2 (germline): LGHNA, YNFKEQ. CDR3 region: CASSQESPAANEKLFF. As DNA, the CDR3 is TGTGCCAGCAGCCAAGAGAGTCCGGCAGCTAATGAAAAACTGTTTTTT.

The chain links TRBV4-3 to TRBJ1-2; a possible D gene is TRBD1 (6 bases). CDR1 is LGHNA, CDR2 YSLEER, per germline. The CDR3 covers 14 residues. The germline V and J ends were trimmed by 5 bases and 2 bases, with 12 bases remaining between them. The CDR3 DNA is TGCGCCAGCAGCAAGGACAGCCAGAACTATGGCTACACCTTC. Protein sequence: CASSKDSQNYGYTF.

The V gene is TRBV9, the J gene TRBJ1-6; maybe TRBD1 (6 bases). Germline-derived CDR1 and CDR2 are SGDLS and YYNGEE. With 0 bases removed from V and 4 bases from J, the gap between germline ends came to 14 bases. CDR3 length: 17 residues. CDR3: CASSVDAGTPYNSPLHF. In DNA, the CDR3 is TGTGCCAGCAGCGTAGACGCCGGGACACCTTATAATTCACCCCTCCACTTT.

The chain employs TRBV12-3 or TRBV12-4 and TRBJ1-2; D unclear. This CDR3 contains 12 residues. V lost 11 bases and J lost 7, with 17 bases in between. The DNA of the CDR3 is TGTGCCGCCTGGGTGGAGTTTGGTGGCTACACCTTC. It translates to CAAWVEFGGYTF.

The V and J genes are TRBV27 and TRBJ2-1; tentative D call: TRBD1 (6 bases). Germline lookup yields CDR1 MNHEY and CDR2 SMNVEV (reference sequence). The CDR3 spans 13 residues. V shed 4 bases and J shed 8 bases, with 12 bases lying between them. The chain's CDR3 is CASSSQGRDEQFF. The CDR3 nucleotides are TGTGCCAGCAGTTCTCAGGGGCGCGATGAGCAGTTCTTC.

This sequence joins TRBV6-5 and TRBJ2-1; 7 bases line up with TRBD1. Germline lookup yields CDR1 MNHEY and CDR2 SVGAGI. Trimming took 4 bases from V and 0 from J; bases not matched to a gene: 3. The CDR3 has 15 residues. The DNA of the CDR3 is TGTGCCAGCAGTTCCGGGACAGCCTCCTACAATGAGCAGTTCTTC. This sequence encodes CASSSGTASYNEQFF.

The V and J genes are TRBV12-3 or TRBV12-4 and TRBJ1-5; 8 bases are shared with TRBD1. This CDR3 spans 19 amino acids. The V and J ends lost 3 bases and 2 bases, in that order; junction bases with no gene match: 15. This CDR3 is CASSFLGTGLKRGNQPQHF. DNA for the CDR3: TGTGCCAGCAGTTTTTTGGGGACAGGTCTCAAAAGGGGCAATCAGCCCCAGCATTTT.

The chain carries TRBV28 and TRBJ2-7; no clear D gene. V was trimmed by 6 bases and J by 4 bases, leaving 19 bases between them. Germline V gene data show CDR1 as MDHEN and CDR2 as SYDVKM. The CDR3 contains 15 residues. This CDR3 is CASSLDPIMIYEQYF. The CDR3 nucleotides are TGTGCCAGCAGCCTCGACCCAATAATGATATACGAGCAGTACTTC.

This clonotype was seen a handful of times. The chain carries TRBV28 and TRBJ1-4; tentative D call: TRBD1 (6 bases). Looked up from germline, CDR1 is MDHEN and CDR2 is SYDVKM. CDR3 length: 12 amino acids. V dropped 5 bases and J dropped 6 bases, with 7 bases sitting between them. The CDR3 loop reads CASSRQDEKLFF. CDR3 DNA: TGTGCCAGCAGTAGACAGGATGAAAAACTGTTTTTT.

The V call is TRBV5-1, the J call TRBJ2-7, with 9 bases that match TRBD1. CDR1 SGHRS and CDR2 YFSETQ come from the germline V gene. This CDR3 comprises 15 residues. J lost 3 bases, V lost 6 bases, and 10 bases had no gene match. The CDR3, as DNA: TGCGCCAGCAACTTAGATCCGGGACAGGGCTACGAGCAGTACTTC. It translates to CASNLDPGQGYEQYF. Looking up the rest from reference TRBV5-1 and TRBJ2-7 gives the full variable domain: KAGVTQTPRYLIKTRGQQVTLSCSPISGHRSVSWYQQTPGQGLQFLFEYFSETQRNKGNFPGRFSGRQFSNSRSEMNVSTLELGDSALYLCASNLDPGQGYEQYFGPGTRLTVT.

This clonotype was seen a few times. The chain uses TRBV12-3 or TRBV12-4 and TRBJ1-6; D remains unclear. The CDR3 runs 13 residues. Trimming stripped 2 bases from V and 12 bases from J, with 11 bases between. DNA for the CDR3: TGTGCCAGCAGTTTATCCCCCGATGGACCCCTCCACTTT. The encoded protein is CASSLSPDGPLHF.

The chain carries TRBV20-1 and TRBJ2-7; weak D call: TRBD1 (5 bases). V lost 1 base and J 4 bases, leaving 11 bases between the germline ends. The CDR3 contains 13 residues. CDR1 is DFQATT and CDR2 is SNEGSKA in the germline V gene (reference sequence). The CDR3 spells CSARGSQGYEQYF. The CDR3 DNA reads as TGCAGTGCTAGAGGCTCTCAGGGATACGAGCAGTACTTC.

V and J are TRBV5-5 and TRBJ2-7; a weak D match, TRBD2 (6 bases). Germline V gives CDR1 SGHKS, CDR2 YYEKEE (reference sequence). The CDR3 contains 15 residues. The V gene lost 3 bases and the J gene lost 2 bases, with 15 bases spanning the gap. The CDR3 nucleotides read TGTGCCAGCAGCTCCTTCGGGGAGGAAGCCTACGAGCAGTACTTC. Its protein is CASSSFGEEAYEQYF. The full variable domain, with the rest looked up from reference TRBV5-5 and TRBJ2-7, is DAGVTQSPTHLIKTRGQQVTLRCSPISGHKSVSWYQQVLGQGPQFIFQYYEKEERGRGNFPDRFSARQFPNYSSELNVNALLLGDSALYLCASSSFGEEAYEQYFGPGTRLTVT.

The V and J genes are TRBV4-3 and TRBJ1-1; TRBD1 matches 8 bases. The CDR3 runs 14 residues. J lost 5 bases, V lost 3 bases, and 5 bases had no gene match. Germline CDR1 is LGHNA and CDR2 is YSLEER. The CDR3 spells CASSHEDRATEAFF. The DNA of the CDR3 is TGCGCCAGCAGCCATGAGGACAGGGCGACTGAAGCTTTCTTT.

This chain links TRBV4-2 with TRBJ1-6, with a tentative D call TRBD1 (6 bases). This CDR3 spans 16 amino acids. CDR1 LGHNA and CDR2 YNFKEQ come from the germline V gene. Trimming left V 0 bases short and J 7 bases short, with 13 bases between. This CDR3 reads CASSQESGRGNSPLHF. As DNA, the CDR3 is TGTGCCAGCAGCCAAGAAAGCGGCAGGGGAAATTCACCCCTCCACTTT.

This CDR3 is CASSPRLPAEAFF. The CDR3 coding sequence is TGTGCCAGCAGTCCCCGGCTACCCGCTGAAGCTTTCTTT. The genes are TRBV12-3 or TRBV12-4 and TRBJ1-1; unclear D gene. V was pared by 5 bases and J by 6 bases, with 13 bases between. The CDR3 has 13 amino acids.

V is TRBV9 and J is TRBJ2-7, with D tentatively TRBD1 (6 bases). Germline V gene data show CDR1 as SGDLS and CDR2 as YYNGEE. The CDR3 covers 15 residues. V was clipped by 0 bases and J by 0 bases, with 10 bases between them. The CDR3 DNA sequence: TGTGCCAGCAGCGTAGAACAGGGATTCTCCTACGAGCAGTACTTC. It codes for CASSVEQGFSYEQYF.

This clonotype showed up just a few times. CDR3 protein: CASSPPHWGRMNTEAFF. In DNA form, the CDR3 reads TGTGCCAGCTCACCACCCCACTGGGGGCGCATGAACACTGAAGCTTTCTTT. This sequence joins TRBV18 and TRBJ1-1; D may be TRBD1 (6 bases). The V end was cut by 0 bases, the J end by 0 bases, with 14 bases between. The CDR3 consists of 17 residues. Looked up from germline, CDR1 is KGHSH and CDR2 is LQKENI.

The chain recombines TRBV12-3 or TRBV12-4 with TRBJ2-1, with a tentative D call TRBD2 (6 bases). CDR3 length: 16 amino acids. Trimming removed 2 bases from V and 4 bases from J, with 15 bases in between. The CDR3 nucleotides read TGTGCCAGCAGTTTACCCGGGACTCCCCTGTACAATGAGCAGTTCTTC. This gives the protein CASSLPGTPLYNEQFF.

This chain joins TRBV28 and TRBJ1-6; 8 nucleotides agree with TRBD1. Trimming cost V 7 bases and J 10 bases; bases outside gene matches: 9. This CDR3 is 14 amino acids long. Germline V gives CDR1 MDHEN, CDR2 SYDVKM. CDR3 DNA sequence: TGTGCCAGCACTGGGGGCAGGGGGCGGTCACCCCTCCACTTT. Its protein product is CASTGGRGRSPLHF.

V and J are TRBV20-1 and TRBJ1-2; TRBD1 matches at 8 bases. The germline CDR1 and CDR2 sequences are DFQATT and SNEGSKA (reference sequence). Germline trimming cut 5 bases from V and 8 bases from J; bases unmatched to any gene: 4. The CDR3 has 11 amino acids. CDR3 region: CSAGQGRGYTF. In DNA, the CDR3 is TGCAGTGCTGGACAGGGACGCGGCTACACCTTC.